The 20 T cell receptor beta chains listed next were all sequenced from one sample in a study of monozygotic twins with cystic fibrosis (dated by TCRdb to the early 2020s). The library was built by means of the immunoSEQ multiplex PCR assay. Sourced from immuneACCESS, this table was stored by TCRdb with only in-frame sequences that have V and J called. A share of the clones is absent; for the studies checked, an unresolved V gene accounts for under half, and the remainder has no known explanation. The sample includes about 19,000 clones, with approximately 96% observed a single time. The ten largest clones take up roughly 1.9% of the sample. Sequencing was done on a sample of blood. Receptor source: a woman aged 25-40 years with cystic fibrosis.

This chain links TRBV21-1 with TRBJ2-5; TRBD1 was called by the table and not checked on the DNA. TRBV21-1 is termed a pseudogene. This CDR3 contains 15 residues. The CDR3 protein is CASSKASGVQETQYF. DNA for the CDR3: TGTGCCAGCAGCAAAGCCTCAGGTGTACAAGAGACCCAGTACTTC.

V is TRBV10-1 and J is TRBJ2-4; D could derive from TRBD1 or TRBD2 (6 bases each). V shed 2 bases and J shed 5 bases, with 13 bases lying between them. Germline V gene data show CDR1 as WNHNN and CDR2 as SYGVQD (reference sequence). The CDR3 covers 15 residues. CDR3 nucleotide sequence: TGCGCCAGCAGTGAGGGAGGGGGGCCTCAAAACATTCAGTACTTC. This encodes CASSEGGGPQNIQYF.

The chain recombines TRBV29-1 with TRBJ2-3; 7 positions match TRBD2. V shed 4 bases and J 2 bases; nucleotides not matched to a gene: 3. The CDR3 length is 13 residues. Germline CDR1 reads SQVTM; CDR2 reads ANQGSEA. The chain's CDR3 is CSVVGGFTDTQYF. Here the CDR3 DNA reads TGCAGCGTTGTGGGAGGGTTCACAGATACGCAGTATTTT.

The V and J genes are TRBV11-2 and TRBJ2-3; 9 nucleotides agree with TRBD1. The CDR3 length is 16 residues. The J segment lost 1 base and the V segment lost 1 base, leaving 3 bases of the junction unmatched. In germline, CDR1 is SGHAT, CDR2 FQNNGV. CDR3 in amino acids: CASSLATGGRTDTQYF. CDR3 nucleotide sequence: TGTGCCAGCAGCTTAGCGACAGGGGGACGCACAGATACGCAGTATTTT.

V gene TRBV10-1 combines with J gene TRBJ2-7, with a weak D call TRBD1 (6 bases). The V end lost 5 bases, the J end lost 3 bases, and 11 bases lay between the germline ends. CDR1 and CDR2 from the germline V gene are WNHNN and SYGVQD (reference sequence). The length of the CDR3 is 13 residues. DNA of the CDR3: TGCGCCAGCAGTCCCGGGACAAACTACGAGCAGTACTTC. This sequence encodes CASSPGTNYEQYF.

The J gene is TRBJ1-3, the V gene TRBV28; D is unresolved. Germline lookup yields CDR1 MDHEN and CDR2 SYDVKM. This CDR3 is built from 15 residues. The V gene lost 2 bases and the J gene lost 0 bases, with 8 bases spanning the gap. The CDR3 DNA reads TGTGCCAGCAGTTTAGACGGCAGCTCTGGAAACACCATATATTTT. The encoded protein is CASSLDGSSGNTIYF.

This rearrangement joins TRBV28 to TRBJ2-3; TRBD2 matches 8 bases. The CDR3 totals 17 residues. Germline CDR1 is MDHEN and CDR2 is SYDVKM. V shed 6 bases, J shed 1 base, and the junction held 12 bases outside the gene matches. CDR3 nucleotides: TGTGCCAGCAGCCTTTACGGGGAAGCGGGGGGCACAGATACGCAGTATTTT. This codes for CASSLYGEAGGTDTQYF. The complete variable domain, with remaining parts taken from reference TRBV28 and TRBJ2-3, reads DVKVTQSSRYLVKRTGEKVFLECVQDMDHENMFWYRQDPGLGLRLIYFSYDVKMKEKGDIPEGYSVSREKKERFSLILESASTNQTSMYLCASSLYGEAGGTDTQYFGPGTRLTVL.

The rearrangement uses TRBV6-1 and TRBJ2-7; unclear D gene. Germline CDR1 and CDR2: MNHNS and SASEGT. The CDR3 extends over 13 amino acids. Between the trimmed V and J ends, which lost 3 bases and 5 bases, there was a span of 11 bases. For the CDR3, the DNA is TGTGCCAGCAGTGACATGGTGAGAGACGAGCAGTACTTC. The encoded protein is CASSDMVRDEQYF.

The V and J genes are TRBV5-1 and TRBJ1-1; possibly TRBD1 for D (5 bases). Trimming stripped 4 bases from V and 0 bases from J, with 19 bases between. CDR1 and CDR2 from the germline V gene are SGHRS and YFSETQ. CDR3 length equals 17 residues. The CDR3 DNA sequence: TGCGCCAGCAGCGACGGGACTCTTCAGGCCGTGAACACTGAAGCTTTCTTT. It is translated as CASSDGTLQAVNTEAFF.

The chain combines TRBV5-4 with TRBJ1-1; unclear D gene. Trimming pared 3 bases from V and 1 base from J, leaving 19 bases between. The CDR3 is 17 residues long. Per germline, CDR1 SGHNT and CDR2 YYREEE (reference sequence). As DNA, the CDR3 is TGTGCCAGCAGCTGGGCCTTAGGTGTGGGGAGGAACACTGAAGCTTTCTTT. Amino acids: CASSWALGVGRNTEAFF.

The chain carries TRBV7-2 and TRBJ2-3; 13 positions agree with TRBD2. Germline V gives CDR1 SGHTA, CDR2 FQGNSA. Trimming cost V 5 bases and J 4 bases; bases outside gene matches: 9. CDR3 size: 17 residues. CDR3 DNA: TGTGCCAGCAGCCCCTACCTAACTAGCGGGGGGGCAGATACGCAGTATTTT. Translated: CASSPYLTSGGADTQYF.

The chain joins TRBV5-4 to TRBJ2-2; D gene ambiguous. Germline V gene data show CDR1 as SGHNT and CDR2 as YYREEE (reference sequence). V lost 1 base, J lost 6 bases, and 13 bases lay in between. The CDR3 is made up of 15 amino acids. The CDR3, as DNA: TGTGCCAGCAGCTTGAGTCCGGCCCGGGCCGGGGAGCTGTTTTTT. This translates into CASSLSPARAGELFF.

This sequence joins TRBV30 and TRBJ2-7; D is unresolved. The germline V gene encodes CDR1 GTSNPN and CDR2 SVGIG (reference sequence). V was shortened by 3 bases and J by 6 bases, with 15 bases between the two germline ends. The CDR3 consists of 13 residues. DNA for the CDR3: TGTGCCTGGAGATCCCCTCCCACGAGCGAGCAGTACTTC. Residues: CAWRSPPTSEQYF.

The CDR3 protein is CASSLNRVTEAFF. CDR3 nucleotides: TGTGCCAGCAGCTTGAACAGGGTGACTGAAGCTTTCTTT. The chain links TRBV11-3 to TRBJ1-1; TRBD1 might be the D (6 bases). From germline, CDR1 is SGHNT and CDR2 YENEEA. Trimming left V 3 bases short and J 5 bases short, with 10 bases between. The CDR3 is made up of 13 amino acids. Full variable domain (remainder filled in from reference TRBV11-3 and TRBJ1-1): EAGVVQSPRYKIIEKKQPVAFWCNPISGHNTLYWYLQNLGQGPELLIRYENEEAVDDSQLPKDRFSAERLKGVDSTLKIQPAELGDSAVYLCASSLNRVTEAFFGQGTRLTVV.

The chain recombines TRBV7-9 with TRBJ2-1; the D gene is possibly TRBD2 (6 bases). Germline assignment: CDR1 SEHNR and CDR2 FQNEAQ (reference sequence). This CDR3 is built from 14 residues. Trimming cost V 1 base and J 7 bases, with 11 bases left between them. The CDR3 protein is CASSLDLARNEQFF. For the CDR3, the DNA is TGTGCCAGCAGCTTAGACCTAGCGAGGAATGAGCAGTTCTTC.

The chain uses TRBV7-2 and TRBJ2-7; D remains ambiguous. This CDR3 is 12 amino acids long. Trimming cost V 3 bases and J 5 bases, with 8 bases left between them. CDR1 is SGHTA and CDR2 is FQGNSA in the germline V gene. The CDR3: CASSFLGNEQYF. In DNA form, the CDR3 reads TGTGCCAGCAGCTTCTTGGGGAACGAGCAGTACTTC.

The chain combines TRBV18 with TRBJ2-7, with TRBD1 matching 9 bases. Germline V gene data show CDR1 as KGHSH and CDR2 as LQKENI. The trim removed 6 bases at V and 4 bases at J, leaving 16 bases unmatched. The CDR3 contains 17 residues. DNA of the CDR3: TGTGCCAGCTCGCTACGCGGGACAGGGTCCGGGGTTTACGAGCAGTACTTC. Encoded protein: CASSLRGTGSGVYEQYF.

The CDR3 sequence is CASSLPESIEQFF. The DNA for the CDR3 is TGCGCCAGCAGCTTGCCCGAGTCGATTGAGCAGTTCTTC. The chain uses TRBV5-1 and TRBJ2-1; no clear D. Germline CDR1 is SGHRS and CDR2 is YFSETQ. The CDR3 length is 13 residues. V lost 1 base and J lost 9, with 11 bases in between.

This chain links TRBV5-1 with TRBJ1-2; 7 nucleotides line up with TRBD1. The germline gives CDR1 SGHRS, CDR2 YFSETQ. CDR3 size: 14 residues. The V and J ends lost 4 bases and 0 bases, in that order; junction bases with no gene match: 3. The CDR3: CASSRDRTNYGYTF. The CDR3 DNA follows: TGCGCCAGCAGCCGGGACAGAACTAACTATGGCTACACCTTC.

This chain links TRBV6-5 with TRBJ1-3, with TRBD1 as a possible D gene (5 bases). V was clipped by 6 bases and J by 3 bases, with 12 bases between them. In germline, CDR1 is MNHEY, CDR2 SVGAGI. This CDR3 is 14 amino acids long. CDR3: CASSDTGGGNTIYF. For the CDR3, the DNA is TGTGCCAGCAGCGATACAGGAGGTGGAAACACCATATATTTT.